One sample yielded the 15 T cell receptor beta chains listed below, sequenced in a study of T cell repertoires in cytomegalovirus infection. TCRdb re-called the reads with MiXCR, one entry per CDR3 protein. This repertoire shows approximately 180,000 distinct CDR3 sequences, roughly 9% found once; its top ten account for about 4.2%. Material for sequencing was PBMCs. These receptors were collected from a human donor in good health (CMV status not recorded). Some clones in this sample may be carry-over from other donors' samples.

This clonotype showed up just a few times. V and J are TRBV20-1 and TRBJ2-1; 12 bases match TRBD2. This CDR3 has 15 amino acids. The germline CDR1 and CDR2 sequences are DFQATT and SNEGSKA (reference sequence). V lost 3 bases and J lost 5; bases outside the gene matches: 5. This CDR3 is CSARATSGSNNEQFF. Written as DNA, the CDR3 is TGCAGTGCTAGGGCGACTAGCGGGAGCAACAATGAGCAGTTCTTC.

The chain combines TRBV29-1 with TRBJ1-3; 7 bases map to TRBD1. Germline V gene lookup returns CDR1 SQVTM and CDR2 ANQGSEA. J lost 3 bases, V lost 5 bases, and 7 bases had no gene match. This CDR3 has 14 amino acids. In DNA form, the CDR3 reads TGCAGCGTTACGGGGACAGCTGGTGGAAACACCATATATTTT. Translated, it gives CSVTGTAGGNTIYF.

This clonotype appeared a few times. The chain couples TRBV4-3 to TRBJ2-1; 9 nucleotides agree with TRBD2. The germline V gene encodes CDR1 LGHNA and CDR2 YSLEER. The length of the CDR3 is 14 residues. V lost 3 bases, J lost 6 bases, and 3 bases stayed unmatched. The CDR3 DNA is TGCGCCAGCAGCCAGCGTAGCGGGAGCAATGAGCAGTTCTTC. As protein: CASSQRSGSNEQFF.

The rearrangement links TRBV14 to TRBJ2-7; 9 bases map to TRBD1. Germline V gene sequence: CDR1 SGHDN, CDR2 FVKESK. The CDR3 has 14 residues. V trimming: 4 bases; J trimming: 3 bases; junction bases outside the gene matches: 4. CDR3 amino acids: CASSPTGGGYEQYF. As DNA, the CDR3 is TGTGCCAGCAGCCCCACAGGGGGCGGCTACGAGCAGTACTTC.

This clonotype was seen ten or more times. The CDR3 DNA reads as TGTGCCAGTGCACTGGTCGGGGCCAATTATGGCTACACCTTC. Amino acid sequence: CASALVGANYGYTF. The rearrangement links TRBV28 to TRBJ1-2; tentative D call: TRBD1 (5 bases). Deletions cut 9 bases from V and 5 bases from J, with 19 bases between. Germline CDR1 reads MDHEN; CDR2 reads SYDVKM. The CDR3 extends over 14 amino acids.

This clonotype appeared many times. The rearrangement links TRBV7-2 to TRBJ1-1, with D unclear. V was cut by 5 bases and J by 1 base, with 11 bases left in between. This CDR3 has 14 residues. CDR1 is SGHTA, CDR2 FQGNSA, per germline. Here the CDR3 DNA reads TGTGCCAGCAGCCGCCGACGGGAGAACACTGAAGCTTTCTTT. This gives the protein CASSRRRENTEAFF.

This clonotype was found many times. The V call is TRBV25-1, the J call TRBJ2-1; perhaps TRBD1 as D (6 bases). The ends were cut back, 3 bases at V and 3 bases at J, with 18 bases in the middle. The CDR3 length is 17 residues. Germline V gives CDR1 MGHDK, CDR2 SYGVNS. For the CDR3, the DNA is TGTGCCAGCAGTGACTCCCGCAGGACAGAGTTCTACAATGAGCAGTTCTTC. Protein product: CASSDSRRTEFYNEQFF. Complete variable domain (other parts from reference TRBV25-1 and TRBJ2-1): EADIYQTPRYLVIGTGKKITLECSQTMGHDKMYWYQQDPGMELHLIHYSYGVNSTEKGDLSSESTVSRIRTEHFPLTLESARPSHTSQYLCASSDSRRTEFYNEQFFGPGTRLTVL.

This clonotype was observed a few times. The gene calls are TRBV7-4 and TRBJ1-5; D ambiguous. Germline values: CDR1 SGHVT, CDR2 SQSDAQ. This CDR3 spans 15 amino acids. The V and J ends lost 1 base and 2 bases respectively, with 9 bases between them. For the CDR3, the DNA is TGTGCCAGCAGCTTAGGTTGGAGTGGCAATCAGCCCCAGCATTTT. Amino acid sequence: CASSLGWSGNQPQHF.

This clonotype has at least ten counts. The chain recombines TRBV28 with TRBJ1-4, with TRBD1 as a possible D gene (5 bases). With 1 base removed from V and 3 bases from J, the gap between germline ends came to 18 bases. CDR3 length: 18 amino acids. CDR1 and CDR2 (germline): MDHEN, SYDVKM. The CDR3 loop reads CASSLSGFTTGANEKLFF. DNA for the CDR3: TGTGCCAGCAGTTTATCAGGTTTCACTACAGGCGCTAATGAAAAACTGTTTTTT.

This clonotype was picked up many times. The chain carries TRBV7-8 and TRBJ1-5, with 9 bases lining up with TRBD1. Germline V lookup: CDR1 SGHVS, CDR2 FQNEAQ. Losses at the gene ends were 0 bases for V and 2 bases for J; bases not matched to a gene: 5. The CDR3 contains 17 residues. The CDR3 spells CASSLAGQGRGNQPQHF. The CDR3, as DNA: TGTGCCAGCAGCTTAGCGGGACAGGGACGAGGCAATCAGCCCCAGCATTTT.

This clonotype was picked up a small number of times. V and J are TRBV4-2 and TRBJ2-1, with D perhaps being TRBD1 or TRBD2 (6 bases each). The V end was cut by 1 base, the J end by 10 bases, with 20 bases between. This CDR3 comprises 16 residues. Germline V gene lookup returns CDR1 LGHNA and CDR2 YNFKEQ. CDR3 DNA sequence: TGTGCCAGCAGCCAAGGTCTACAGGGAGGTTGGGGAGAGCAGTTCTTC. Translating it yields CASSQGLQGGWGEQFF.

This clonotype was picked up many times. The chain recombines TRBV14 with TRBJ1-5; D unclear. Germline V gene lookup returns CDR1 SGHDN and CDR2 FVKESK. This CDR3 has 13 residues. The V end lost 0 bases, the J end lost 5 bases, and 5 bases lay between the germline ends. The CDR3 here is CASSQDYHQPQHF. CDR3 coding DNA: TGTGCCAGCAGCCAAGATTATCATCAGCCCCAGCATTTT.

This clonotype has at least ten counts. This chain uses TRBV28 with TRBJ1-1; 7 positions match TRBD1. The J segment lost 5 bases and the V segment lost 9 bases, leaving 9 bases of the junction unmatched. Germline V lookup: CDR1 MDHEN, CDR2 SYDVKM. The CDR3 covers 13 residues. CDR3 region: CARADREFTEAFF. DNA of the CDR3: TGTGCCAGAGCAGACAGGGAATTTACTGAAGCTTTCTTT.

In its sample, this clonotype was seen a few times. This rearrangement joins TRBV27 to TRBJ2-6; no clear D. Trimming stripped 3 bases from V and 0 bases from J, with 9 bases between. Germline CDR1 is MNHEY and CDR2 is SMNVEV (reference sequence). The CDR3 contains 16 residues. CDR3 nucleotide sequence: TGTGCCAGCAGTTTCAATACAGCCTCTGGGGCCAACGTCCTGACTTTC. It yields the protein CASSFNTASGANVLTF. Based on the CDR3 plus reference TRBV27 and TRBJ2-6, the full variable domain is EAQVTQNPRYLITVTGKKLTVTCSQNMNHEYMSWYRQDPGLGLRQIYYSMNVEVTDKGDVPEGYKVSRKEKRNFPLILESPSPNQTSLYFCASSFNTASGANVLTFGAGSRLTVL.

The CDR3 sequence: CASSINGGYGYTF. The DNA for the CDR3 is TGTGCCAGTAGTATAAACGGGGGATATGGCTACACCTTC. The genes are TRBV19 and TRBJ1-2, with a possible D match to TRBD1 (5 bases). CDR1 is LNHDA and CDR2 is SQIVND in the germline V gene (reference sequence). V was shortened by 2 bases and J by 5 bases, with 9 bases between the two germline ends. The CDR3 has 13 amino acids.